Below, one T cell receptor beta chain is given with its context. At one boundary the junction diverges from the germline segment, which might be a read error. This sample was included in a study of cytomegalovirus exposure and HLA in healthy donors. Here immunoSEQ multiplex PCR was the method, and the copy in TCRdb shows in-frame clones only, minus some. The sample lists approximately 140,000 clones; 80% to 90% were seen once. This CDR3 spans 14 amino acids. The germline gives CDR1 SGHTA, CDR2 FQGNSA. Sequenced input: PBMCs. The clonotype comes from a young woman in good health and CMV-seropositive. V usage is TRBV7-2 and J usage is TRBJ2-3, with a tentative D call TRBD1 (5 bases). CDR3 nucleotide sequence: TGTGCCAGCAGGTTAGACAGACGCACAGATACGCAGTATTTT. Protein product: CASRLDRRTDTQYF.